There are a few counts of the clone carrying this T cell receptor (beta chain). Its antigen is unknown. Germline CDR1 and CDR2: MNHEY and SMNVEV (reference sequence). This CDR3 has 14 amino acids. V lost 5 bases to trimming and J lost 5 bases, with 16 bases between them. This sample is drawn from a study of beta chain features in type 1 diabetes. Expressed TCRB transcripts were sequenced, since all the RNA that had been isolated was reverse transcribed. TCRdb's table, derived via immunoSEQ multiplex PCR, lists solely in-frame clones and lacks some. The data show over 120,000 clones, with 8.5% to 12% seen just once and 1% to 1.5% held by the top ten. Study results and limitations: The study left unresolved whether HLA type influences TCRB rearrangement. Significant though moderate, a shortening of TCRB CDR3s appeared in all four CD4+ subsets of Type 1 diabetes patients. A closer apparent resemblance between naive, central memory and Treg TCRB repertoires was seen in patients than in healthy donors.

The chain recombines TRBV27 with TRBJ2-7; a weak D match, TRBD1 (6 bases). This receptor was taken from a young man in good health. Sequences were obtained from naive CD4+ T cells from blood. The CDR3 sequence is CASSPPDSYHEQYF. Written as DNA, the CDR3 is TGTGCCAGCAGTCCCCCGGACAGTTACCACGAGCAGTACTTC.